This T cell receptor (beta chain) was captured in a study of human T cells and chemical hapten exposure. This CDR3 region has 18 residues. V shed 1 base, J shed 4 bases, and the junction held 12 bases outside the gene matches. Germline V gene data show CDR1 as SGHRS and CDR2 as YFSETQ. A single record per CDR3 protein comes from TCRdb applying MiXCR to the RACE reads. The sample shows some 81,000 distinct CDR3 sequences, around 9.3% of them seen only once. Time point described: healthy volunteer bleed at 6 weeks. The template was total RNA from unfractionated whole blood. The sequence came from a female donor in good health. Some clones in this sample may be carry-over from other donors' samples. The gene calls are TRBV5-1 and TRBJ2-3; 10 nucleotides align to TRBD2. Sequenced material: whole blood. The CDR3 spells CASSLLAGALGAPDTQYF. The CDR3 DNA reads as TGCGCCAGCAGCTTGCTAGCGGGGGCCCTCGGGGCCCCAGATACGCAGTATTTT.